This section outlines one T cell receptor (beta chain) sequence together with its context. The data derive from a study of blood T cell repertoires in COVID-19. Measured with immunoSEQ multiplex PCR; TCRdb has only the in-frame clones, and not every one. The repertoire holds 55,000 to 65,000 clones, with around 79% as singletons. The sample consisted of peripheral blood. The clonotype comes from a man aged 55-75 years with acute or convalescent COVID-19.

CDR3 DNA: TGTGCCAGCAGCAACGGAGCGCTGAACACCGGGGAGCTGTTTTTT. Its protein product is CASSNGALNTGELFF. The chain recombines TRBV6-2 or TRBV6-3 with TRBJ2-2; unclear D gene. Between the trimmed V and J ends, which lost 6 bases and 1 base, there was a span of 12 bases. Germline V CDR1 and CDR2: MNHEY, SVGEGT. The CDR3 runs 15 residues.